The clone carrying this TCR beta chain was detected once. These data come from a study of cytomegalovirus exposure and HLA in healthy donors. This PCR relied on a set of 60 Vbeta primers and 13 Jbeta primers. TCRdb keeps only in-frame clones here, not all; method: immunoSEQ multiplex PCR. The sample consists of 91,000 or so clones, approximately 80% of them appearing once. V was pared by 6 bases and J by 6 bases, with 15 bases between. Germline-derived CDR1 and CDR2 are MNHEY and SMNVEV (reference sequence). This CDR3 comprises 14 residues. The source of this sequence is a man younger than 45 in good health and CMV-seropositive. The J gene is TRBJ2-1, the V gene TRBV27, with a weak D call TRBD2 (5 bases). The material sequenced was PBMCs. As DNA, the CDR3 is TGTGCCAGCAGCTTTCAGGCGGGTCGCAATGAGCAGTTCTTC. This translates into CASSFQAGRNEQFF.